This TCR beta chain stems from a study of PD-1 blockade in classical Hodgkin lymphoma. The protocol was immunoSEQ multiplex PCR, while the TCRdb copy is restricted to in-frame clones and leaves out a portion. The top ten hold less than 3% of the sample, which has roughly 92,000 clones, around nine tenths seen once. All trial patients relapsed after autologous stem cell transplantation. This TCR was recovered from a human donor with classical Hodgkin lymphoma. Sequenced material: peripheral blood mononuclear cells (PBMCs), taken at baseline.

CDR3 coding DNA: TGTGCCAGCAGCCTCGACCTATATAGCAATCAGCCCCAGCATTTT. As protein: CASSLDLYSNQPQHF. The gene calls are TRBV28 and TRBJ1-5; D remains unclear. The V end was cut by 6 bases, the J end by 0 bases, with 12 bases between. The CDR3 sequence is 15 residues long. Germline CDR1 reads MDHEN; CDR2 reads SYDVKM.